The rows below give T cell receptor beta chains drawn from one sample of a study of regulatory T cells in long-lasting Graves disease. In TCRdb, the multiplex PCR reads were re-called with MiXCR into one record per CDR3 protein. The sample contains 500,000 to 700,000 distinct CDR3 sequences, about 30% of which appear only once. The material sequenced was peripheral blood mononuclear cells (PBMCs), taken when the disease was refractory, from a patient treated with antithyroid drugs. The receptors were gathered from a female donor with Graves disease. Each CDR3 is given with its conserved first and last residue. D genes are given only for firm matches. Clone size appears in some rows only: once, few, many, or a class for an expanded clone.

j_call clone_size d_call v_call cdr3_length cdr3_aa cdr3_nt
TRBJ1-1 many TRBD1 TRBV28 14 CASRPDRGNTEAFF TGTGCCAGCAGACCCGACAGGGGGAACACTGAAGCTTTCTTT
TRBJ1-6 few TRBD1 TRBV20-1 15 CSARDVDRENSPLHF TGCAGTGCTCGAGACGTGGACAGGGAAAATTCACCCCTCCACTTT
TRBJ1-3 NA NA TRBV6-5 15 CASSYSANSGNTIYF TGTGCCAGCAGTTACTCGGCCAACTCTGGAAACACCATATATTTT
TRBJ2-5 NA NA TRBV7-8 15 CASSLAGPPGETQYF TGTGCCAGCAGCTTAGCTGGGCCACCCGGAGAGACCCAGTACTTC
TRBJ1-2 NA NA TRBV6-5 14 CASSLPWGASGYTF TGTGCCAGCAGTTTACCGTGGGGGGCGAGCGGCTACACCTTC
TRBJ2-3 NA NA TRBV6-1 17 CASSEWGTSGSTDTQYF TGTGCCAGCAGTGAATGGGGGACCAGCGGGAGCACAGATACGCAGTATTTT
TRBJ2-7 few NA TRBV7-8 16 CASSPPWRRESYEQYF TGTGCCAGCAGCCCCCCGTGGCGGAGAGAATCCTACGAGCAGTACTTC
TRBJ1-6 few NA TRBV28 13 CASWGVMDSPLHF TGTGCCAGTTGGGGAGTTATGGATTCACCCCTCCACTTT
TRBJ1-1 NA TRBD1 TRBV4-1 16 CASSPSPTGVNTEAFF TGCGCCAGCAGCCCAAGTCCGACAGGGGTGAACACTGAAGCTTTCTTT
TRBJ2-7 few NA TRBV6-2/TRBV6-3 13 CASSYRDGHEQYF TGTGCCAGCAGTTACAGGGACGGCCACGAGCAGTACTTC
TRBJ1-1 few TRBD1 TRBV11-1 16 CASSQTGFRLVTEAFF TGTGCCAGCAGCCAGACAGGGTTTCGGTTGGTCACTGAAGCTTTCTTT
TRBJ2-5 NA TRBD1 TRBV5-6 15 CASRAGTGGRETQYF TGTGCCAGCAGAGCCGGGACAGGGGGTAGGGAGACCCAGTACTTC
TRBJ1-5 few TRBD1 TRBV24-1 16 CATSPDRGLSNQPQHF TGTGCCACCAGCCCGGACAGGGGTCTTAGCAATCAGCCCCAGCATTTT
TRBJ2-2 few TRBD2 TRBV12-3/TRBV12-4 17 CASRGTTAAGVTGELFF TGTGCCAGCAGAGGGACTACGGCAGCGGGAGTCACCGGGGAGCTGTTTTTT
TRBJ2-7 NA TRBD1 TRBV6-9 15 CASSWDRVSSYEQYF TGTGCCAGCAGTTGGGACAGGGTTAGCTCCTACGAGCAGTACTTC
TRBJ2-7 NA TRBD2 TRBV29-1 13 CSFRHREAGEQYF TGCAGCTTTCGGCACCGGGAGGCGGGAGAGCAGTACTTC
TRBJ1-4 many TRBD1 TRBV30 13 CAWGGQGREKLFF TGTGCCTGGGGCGGACAGGGTCGCGAAAAACTGTTTTTT
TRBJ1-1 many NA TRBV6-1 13 CASSDSQNTEAFF TGTGCCAGCAGTGACAGCCAGAACACTGAAGCTTTCTTT
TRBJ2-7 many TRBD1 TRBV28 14 CASSQTGGRYEQYF TGTGCCAGCAGCCAGACAGGGGGCCGCTACGAGCAGTACTTC
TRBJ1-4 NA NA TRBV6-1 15 CASTAAGATNEKLFF TGTGCCAGCACCGCCGCCGGGGCAACTAATGAAAAACTGTTTTTT
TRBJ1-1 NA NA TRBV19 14 CASGFVGANTEAFF TGTGCCAGTGGTTTTGTGGGGGCGAACACTGAAGCTTTCTTT
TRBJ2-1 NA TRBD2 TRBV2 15 CASSDVAGGPDEQFF TGTGCCAGCAGTGATGTAGCGGGAGGGCCAGATGAGCAGTTCTTC
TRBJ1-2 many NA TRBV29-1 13 CSVELRADTGYTF TGCAGCGTTGAACTTAGGGCAGACACCGGCTACACCTTC
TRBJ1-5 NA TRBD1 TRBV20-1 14 CSARQGLWNQPQHF TGCAGTGCAAGACAGGGATTATGGAATCAGCCCCAGCATTTT
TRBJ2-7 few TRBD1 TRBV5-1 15 CASSSRTGIYYEQYF TGCGCCAGCAGCTCCAGGACAGGGATTTACTACGAGCAGTACTTC
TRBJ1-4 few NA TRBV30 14 CAWSGRAANEKLFF TGTGCCTGGAGTGGCAGGGCCGCTAATGAAAAACTGTTTTTT